The present entry profiles one TCR beta chain with its context. The protocol was immunoSEQ multiplex PCR, while the TCRdb copy is restricted to in-frame clones and leaves out a portion. The sample includes about 100,000 clones, 70% to 90% seen only once; the top ten take 5%. The sample belongs to a study of blood T cell repertoires in COVID-19. The CDR3 has 16 amino acids. The germline CDR1 and CDR2 sequences are LGHNA and YNFKEQ. V lost 1 base and J 0 bases, leaving 10 bases between the germline ends. This clonotype was sampled from a human donor in a cohort sampled during active COVID-19. The sample consisted of peripheral blood. This chain uses TRBV4-2 with TRBJ2-1, with D possibly TRBD1 on 5 matching bases. This chain's CDR3 is CASSQAGASSYNEQFF. Written as DNA, the CDR3 is TGTGCCAGCAGCCAAGCTGGGGCCAGCTCCTACAATGAGCAGTTCTTC.